A selection of T cell receptor beta chains follows, all from one sample in a study of shared clonotypes between healthy human individuals. The assay was immunoSEQ multiplex PCR, and TCRdb's table has in-frame clones only and misses some. The table has 850,000 to 1,200,000 clones, 70% to 80% seen once. The sequenced sample was memory CD4+ T cells sorted from blood. The receptors shown here come from a man aged 18 to 30 in good health. Both conserved end residues are trimmed from each CDR3. Fields, in order: D gene, V gene, J gene, CDR3 protein. A D gene is named only where the DNA matches it firmly.

d_call: TRBD1
v_call: TRBV10-3
j_call: TRBJ2-3
cdr3_aa: AINEDRGLADTQY

d_call: TRBD2
v_call: TRBV11-3
j_call: TRBJ2-1
cdr3_aa: ASSLGTGLAYNEQF

d_call: TRBD2
v_call: TRBV6-6
j_call: TRBJ2-7
cdr3_aa: ASRSGGGNEQY

d_call: TRBD2
v_call: TRBV4-1
j_call: TRBJ2-2
cdr3_aa: ASSYAGTKNTGELF

d_call: .
v_call: TRBV4-1
j_call: TRBJ1-6
cdr3_aa: ASSQDSSTVYSPLH

d_call: .
v_call: TRBV5-1
j_call: TRBJ2-1
cdr3_aa: ASSFRDQYNEQF

d_call: .
v_call: TRBV6-1
j_call: TRBJ2-4
cdr3_aa: ASSEGQGGRNIQY

d_call: .
v_call: TRBV7-9
j_call: TRBJ2-5
cdr3_aa: ASSLGAGEETQY

d_call: TRBD2
v_call: TRBV4-1
j_call: TRBJ2-7
cdr3_aa: ASSQDRGGSGGRTYEQY

d_call: TRBD1
v_call: TRBV18
j_call: TRBJ2-7
cdr3_aa: ASSPMTGGGDEQY

d_call: .
v_call: TRBV18
j_call: TRBJ2-7
cdr3_aa: ASSPVEGGAYEQY

d_call: TRBD2
v_call: TRBV6-1
j_call: TRBJ2-1
cdr3_aa: ASSEVLAGASYNEQF

d_call: TRBD1
v_call: TRBV6-5
j_call: TRBJ2-1
cdr3_aa: ASSLTGTGYNEQF

d_call: TRBD1
v_call: TRBV27
j_call: TRBJ2-7
cdr3_aa: ASPDRDHEQY

d_call: .
v_call: TRBV2
j_call: TRBJ2-3
cdr3_aa: ASKTDSTDTQY

d_call: TRBD2
v_call: TRBV6-6
j_call: TRBJ2-7
cdr3_aa: ASRSGGAYEQY

d_call: .
v_call: TRBV7-2
j_call: TRBJ2-3
cdr3_aa: ASSLLGGDTDTQY

d_call: .
v_call: TRBV6-5
j_call: TRBJ1-5
cdr3_aa: ASRDAGYNQPQH

d_call: .
v_call: TRBV5-6
j_call: TRBJ1-3
cdr3_aa: ASSPDRGNTIY

d_call: TRBD2
v_call: TRBV19
j_call: TRBJ2-7
cdr3_aa: ASSKEGLAEQY

d_call: .
v_call: TRBV19
j_call: TRBJ1-4
cdr3_aa: ASSIGTSNEKLF

d_call: .
v_call: TRBV30
j_call: TRBJ1-1
cdr3_aa: AWSQLTPNTEAF

d_call: TRBD1
v_call: TRBV6-5
j_call: TRBJ1-6
cdr3_aa: ASKPGTGYNSPLH

d_call: TRBD2
v_call: TRBV4-3
j_call: TRBJ2-2
cdr3_aa: ASSQVRAGGPLDTGELF

d_call: .
v_call: TRBV18
j_call: TRBJ2-5
cdr3_aa: ASSPVSQETQY

d_call: TRBD2
v_call: TRBV18
j_call: TRBJ2-1
cdr3_aa: ASSTSGGGTYNEQF

d_call: TRBD2
v_call: TRBV28
j_call: TRBJ2-7
cdr3_aa: ASTPEGSGSFYEQY

d_call: TRBD1
v_call: TRBV30
j_call: TRBJ2-2
cdr3_aa: AWSDRGTGELF

d_call: TRBD2
v_call: TRBV5-4
j_call: TRBJ2-5
cdr3_aa: ASTFGLAGEETQY

d_call: .
v_call: TRBV18
j_call: TRBJ1-3
cdr3_aa: ASSPIGSGDTIY